This T cell receptor beta chain was sequenced in a study of CD8 T cells in ankylosing spondylitis. Whole-study results and caveats: For ankylosing spondylitis blood, a TCR beta motif of fewer than 10 highly homologous variants appeared characteristic. In the blood and synovial fluid of reactive arthritis, some motif variants had been previously reported.

The CDR3 sequence is 15 residues long. Germline V gene sequence: CDR1 LGHNA, CDR2 YSLEER. V was pared by 0 bases and J by 4 bases, with 12 bases between. This clonotype was seen only a few times. What it recognizes is unknown. TCRdb processed the 5' RACE reads anew with MiXCR; each CDR3 protein has one entry. This sample has some 700,000 distinct CDR3 sequences; roughly 19% occur once, and the top ten carry around 20%. The V gene is TRBV4-3, the J gene TRBJ1-2; D gene uncertain. Sequencing was done on a sample of blood, either unsorted or a sorted T cell fraction (not recorded which). The receptor was isolated from a male donor with ankylosing spondylitis. CDR3 DNA sequence: TGCGCCAGCAGCCAAGATAAGGCCAGCCCCTATGGCTACACCTTC. Amino acid sequence: CASSQDKASPYGYTF.